This T cell receptor beta chain was captured in a study of T cell responses to AZD1222 COVID-19 vaccine. General study results and limits: In a largely white British group with more females than males, clonal diversity was possibly underestimated. Without day 14 samples, only post-peak T cell repertoires were studied.

As for this clone: Its antigen remains unidentified.

The table came from immunoSEQ multiplex PCR; TCRdb's copy has only in-frame clones and leaves some out. The data contain around 80,000 clones, around nine tenths of them singletons. The source is an adult in good health. This specimen consisted of peripheral blood, obtained on day 0 of AZD1222 vaccination.

As DNA, the CDR3 is TGTGCCAGCAGTTTGCGGCAGGATGGCTACACCTTC. Protein product: CASSLRQDGYTF. The rearrangement joins TRBV12-3 or TRBV12-4 to TRBJ1-2; D gene unclear. V shed 3 bases and J shed 6 bases, with 8 bases lying between them. CDR3 length: 12 residues.